Given below is one T cell receptor beta chain in context. With V trimmed by 6 bases and J by 1 base, 11 bases remained unmatched. The CDR3 covers 16 residues. The germline V gene encodes CDR1 MNHNS and CDR2 SASEGT. TCRdb processed the RT-PCR reads anew with MiXCR; each CDR3 protein has one entry. This table holds about 170,000 distinct CDR3 sequences, 10% to 15% found once. These data are taken from a study of response to subunit inactivated influenza vaccine. These data also featured in a second study, about T cells expressing NK-cell markers. That paper notes: In generating TCR beta cDNA, 5'RACE template switching with UMIs was used. Several experiments employed an anti-gamma-delta TCR antibody to confine sorting to alpha-beta TCR T cells.

The chain links TRBV6-1 to TRBJ1-1, with 7 bases identical to TRBD1. The TCR comes from a man over 45 who received an inactivated influenza vaccine. The sample here was CD8+ T cells sorted from PBMCs, taken 11 to 12 days after vaccination. For the CDR3, the DNA is TGTGCCAGCAGCAAGTACCTGACAGGGTCGAACACTGAAGCTTTCTTT. This sequence encodes CASSKYLTGSNTEAFF.